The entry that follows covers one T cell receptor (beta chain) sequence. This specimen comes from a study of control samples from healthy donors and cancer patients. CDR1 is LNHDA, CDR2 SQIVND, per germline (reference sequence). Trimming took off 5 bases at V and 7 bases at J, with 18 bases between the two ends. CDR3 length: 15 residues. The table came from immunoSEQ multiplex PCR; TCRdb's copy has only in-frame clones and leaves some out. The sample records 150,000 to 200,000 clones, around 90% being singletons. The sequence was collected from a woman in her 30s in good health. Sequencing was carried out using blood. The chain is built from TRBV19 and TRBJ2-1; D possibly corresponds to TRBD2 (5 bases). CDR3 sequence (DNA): TGTGCCAGTAGTGGAGGCAGAAGTCCTTTGAATGAGCAGTTCTTC. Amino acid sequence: CASSGGRSPLNEQFF.